The present T cell receptor (beta chain) was sequenced within a study of CD8+CD57+ T cells in acquired aplastic anemia. On the study more broadly: Average DNA yield from sorted CD4+ and CD8+ cells was about 2.9 ug.

CDR1 and CDR2 (germline): MGHRA, YSYEKL. V lost 0 bases to trimming and J lost 0 bases, with 9 bases between them. This CDR3 has 15 residues. Those patients picked for sequencing had displayed CD8+CD57+ cell expansion on flow cytometry. None of the patients had been given any therapy when their blood was sampled. Template material for TCR beta VDJ and CDR3 profiling consisted of genomic DNA. TCRdb re-called the reads with MiXCR, one entry per CDR3 protein. The repertoire holds 250,000 or so distinct CDR3 sequences, with 47% as singletons. Findings and caveats of the study: About 30 CD8+ CDR3 sequences occurred in both the patients and the controls.

This clonotype was observed many times. Its target is not known. Source material: sorted CD4+, CD8+, or CD8+CD57+ T cells (not recorded which) from PBMCs. The TCR originated in a human donor with aplastic anemia. The V gene is TRBV4-1, the J gene TRBJ2-7; D possibly corresponds to TRBD2 (6 bases). The CDR3 DNA reads as TGCGCCAGCAGCCAAGATCGGGGGACCTCCTACGAGCAGTACTTC. Protein product: CASSQDRGTSYEQYF.